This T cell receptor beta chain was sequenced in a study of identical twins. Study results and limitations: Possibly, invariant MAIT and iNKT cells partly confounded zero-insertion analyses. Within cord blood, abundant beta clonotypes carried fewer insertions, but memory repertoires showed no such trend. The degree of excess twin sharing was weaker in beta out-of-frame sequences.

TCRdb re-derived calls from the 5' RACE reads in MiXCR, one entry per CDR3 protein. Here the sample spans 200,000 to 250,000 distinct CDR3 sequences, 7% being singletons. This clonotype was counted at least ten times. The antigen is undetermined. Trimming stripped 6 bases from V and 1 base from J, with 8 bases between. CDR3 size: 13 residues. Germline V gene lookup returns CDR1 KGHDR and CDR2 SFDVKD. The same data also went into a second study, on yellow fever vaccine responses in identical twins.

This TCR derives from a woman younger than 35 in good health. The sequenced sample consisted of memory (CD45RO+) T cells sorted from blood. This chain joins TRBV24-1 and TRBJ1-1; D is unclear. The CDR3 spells CATSKGKNTEAFF. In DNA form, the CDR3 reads TGTGCCACCAGTAAGGGAAAGAACACTGAAGCTTTCTTT.